This T cell receptor (beta chain) was sequenced during a study of early T cells in non-severe SARS-CoV-2 infection. The library protocol tagged individual cDNA molecules with unique molecular identifiers. From the 5' RACE reads, TCRdb called clonotypes with MiXCR, one entry per CDR3 protein. The sample contains around 93,000 distinct CDR3 sequences, less than 15% of which appear only once. General study results and limits: Comparison of clonotypes with VDJdb favored anti-spike CD8 responses while missing private and CD4 specificities.

This clonotype was seen a few times. What it binds is unknown. Germline values: CDR1 MNHNS, CDR2 SASEGT. The length of the CDR3 is 17 residues. With V trimmed by 5 bases and J by 0 bases, 7 bases remained unmatched. The receptor was isolated from an adult who was a healthcare worker with PCR-confirmed SARS-CoV-2 infection or an uninfected control (not recorded which). The material sequenced was whole blood, taken at baseline. The chain carries TRBV6-1 and TRBJ2-6; 7 bases are shared with TRBD1. The CDR3 DNA is TGTGCCAGCAGTTCCGGGACAGCAAGCTCTGGGGCCAACGTCCTGACTTTC. Translated, it gives CASSSGTASSGANVLTF.